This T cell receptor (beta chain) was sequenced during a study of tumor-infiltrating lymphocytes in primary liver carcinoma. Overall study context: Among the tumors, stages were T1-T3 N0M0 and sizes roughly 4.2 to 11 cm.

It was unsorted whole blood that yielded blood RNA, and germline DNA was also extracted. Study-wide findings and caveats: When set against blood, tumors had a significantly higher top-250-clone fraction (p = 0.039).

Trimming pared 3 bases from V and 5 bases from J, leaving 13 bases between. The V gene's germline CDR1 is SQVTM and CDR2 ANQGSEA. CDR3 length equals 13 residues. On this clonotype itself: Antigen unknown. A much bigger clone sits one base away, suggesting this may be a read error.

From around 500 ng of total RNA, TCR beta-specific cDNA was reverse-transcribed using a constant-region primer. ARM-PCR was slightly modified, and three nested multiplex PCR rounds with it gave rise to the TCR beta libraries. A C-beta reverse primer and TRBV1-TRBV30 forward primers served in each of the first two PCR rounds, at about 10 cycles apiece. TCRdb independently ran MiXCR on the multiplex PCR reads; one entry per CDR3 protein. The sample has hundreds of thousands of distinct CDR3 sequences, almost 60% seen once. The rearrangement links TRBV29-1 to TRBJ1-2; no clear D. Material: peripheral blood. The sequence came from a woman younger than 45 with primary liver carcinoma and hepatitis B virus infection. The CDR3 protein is CSVDMRASYGYTF. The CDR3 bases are TGCAGCGTTGATATGAGGGCCTCTTATGGCTACACCTTC.